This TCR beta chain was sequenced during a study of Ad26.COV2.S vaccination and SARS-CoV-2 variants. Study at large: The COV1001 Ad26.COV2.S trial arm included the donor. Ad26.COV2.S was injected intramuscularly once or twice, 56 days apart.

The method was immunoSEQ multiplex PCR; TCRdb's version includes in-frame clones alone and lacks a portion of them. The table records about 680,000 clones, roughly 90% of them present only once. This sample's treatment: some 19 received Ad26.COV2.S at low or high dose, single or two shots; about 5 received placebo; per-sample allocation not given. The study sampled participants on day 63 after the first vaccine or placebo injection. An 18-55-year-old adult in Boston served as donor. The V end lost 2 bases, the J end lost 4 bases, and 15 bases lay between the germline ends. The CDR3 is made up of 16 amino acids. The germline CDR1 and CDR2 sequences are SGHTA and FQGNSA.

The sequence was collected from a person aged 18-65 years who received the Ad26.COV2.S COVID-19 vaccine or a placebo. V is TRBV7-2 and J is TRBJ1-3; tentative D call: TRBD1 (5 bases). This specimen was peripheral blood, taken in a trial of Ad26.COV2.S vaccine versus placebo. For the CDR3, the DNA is TGTGCCAGCAGCTTATTTGGGGGGGAACAGGGAAACACCATATATTTT. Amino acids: CASSLFGGEQGNTIYF.